These T cell receptor beta chains were read from a single sample in a study of response to subunit inactivated influenza vaccine. TCRdb reprocessed the RT-PCR reads with MiXCR, giving one entry per CDR3 protein. The top ten clones hold 2.8% of a sample with some 550,000 distinct CDR3 sequences, under 30% of them seen once. This sample was also put to use in a study of T cells expressing NK-cell markers.

Here the sequenced sample was CD4+ T cells sorted from PBMCs, taken roughly 12 days after vaccination. The source is a man aged 50 to 60 who received an inactivated influenza vaccine. The CDR3 runs from the conserved cysteine through the conserved F or W. Each record gives: CDR3 length, clone size, D gene, V gene, J gene, CDR3 DNA, CDR3 protein. The D gene is left open where the match is weak. Not every row has a clone size; where given, it reads once, few, many or a size class.

CDR3 length: 15
clone size: many
D gene: TRBD2
V gene: TRBV5-1
J gene: TRBJ2-2
CDR3 DNA: TGCGCCAGCAGCGCGACTAGCGGCAACACCGGGGAGCTGTTTTTT
CDR3 protein: CASSATSGNTGELFF

CDR3 length: 14
clone size: NA
D gene: TRBD1
V gene: TRBV20-1
J gene: TRBJ2-3
CDR3 DNA: TGCAGTGCTAGAGATCCGCGACAGGGTAGAGCGCAGTATTTT
CDR3 protein: CSARDPRQGRAQYF

CDR3 length: 13
clone size: few
D gene: TRBD1
V gene: TRBV5-1
J gene: TRBJ1-5
CDR3 DNA: TGCGCCAGCAGCTGGGCAGGGGGACAGCCCCAGCATTTT
CDR3 protein: CASSWAGGQPQHF

CDR3 length: 15
clone size: many
D gene: NA
V gene: TRBV6-5
J gene: TRBJ1-2
CDR3 DNA: TGTGCCAGCAGTTACTCGATGGGGGCGCAAAATGGCTACACCTTC
CDR3 protein: CASSYSMGAQNGYTF

CDR3 length: 14
clone size: NA
D gene: NA
V gene: TRBV6-2/TRBV6-3
J gene: TRBJ2-1
CDR3 DNA: TGTGCCAGCAGTTACAGACTCCGCTACAATGAGCAGTTCTTC
CDR3 protein: CASSYRLRYNEQFF

CDR3 length: 13
clone size: NA
D gene: TRBD1
V gene: TRBV10-3
J gene: TRBJ1-1
CDR3 DNA: TGTGCCATTTCCGGGACAGGGGGTCGTGAAGCTTTCTTT
CDR3 protein: CAISGTGGREAFF

CDR3 length: 14
clone size: NA
D gene: NA
V gene: TRBV2
J gene: TRBJ2-3
CDR3 DNA: TGTGCCAGCAGTGAAACCCGGAGCACAGATACGCAGTATTTT
CDR3 protein: CASSETRSTDTQYF

CDR3 length: 14
clone size: few
D gene: NA
V gene: TRBV20-1
J gene: TRBJ1-5
CDR3 DNA: TGCAGTGCTAAACAGGGAAATAGCAATCAGCCCCAGCATTTT
CDR3 protein: CSAKQGNSNQPQHF

CDR3 length: 15
clone size: few
D gene: TRBD1
V gene: TRBV12-3/TRBV12-4
J gene: TRBJ2-2
CDR3 DNA: TGTGCCAGCAAATCCAGGACAGGGCGAATCGGGGAGCTGTTTTTT
CDR3 protein: CASKSRTGRIGELFF

CDR3 length: 17
clone size: NA
D gene: TRBD2
V gene: TRBV7-6
J gene: TRBJ2-1
CDR3 DNA: TGTGCCAGCAGCAGAGAGCCTAGCGGGAGCTCCTACAATGAGCAGTTCTTC
CDR3 protein: CASSREPSGSSYNEQFF

CDR3 length: 13
clone size: NA
D gene: NA
V gene: TRBV7-2
J gene: TRBJ2-7
CDR3 DNA: TGTGCCAGCAGCCCCGCGTTCGGGGGCGAGCAGTACTTC
CDR3 protein: CASSPAFGGEQYF

CDR3 length: 15
clone size: few
D gene: TRBD2
V gene: TRBV3-1
J gene: TRBJ2-1
CDR3 DNA: TGTGCCAGCAGCCATTTCGGGGGGGGGCTCAATGAGCAGTTCTTC
CDR3 protein: CASSHFGGGLNEQFF

CDR3 length: 16
clone size: NA
D gene: TRBD1
V gene: TRBV7-8
J gene: TRBJ1-2
CDR3 DNA: TGTGCCAGCAGCTCCGCCGGAAGACAGGGTGGCTATGGCTACACCTTC
CDR3 protein: CASSSAGRQGGYGYTF

CDR3 length: 13
clone size: NA
D gene: NA
V gene: TRBV21-1
J gene: TRBJ2-3
CDR3 DNA: TGTGCCAGCAGCAAAGCGGACACAGATACGCAGTATTTT
CDR3 protein: CASSKADTDTQYF

CDR3 length: 15
clone size: NA
D gene: NA
V gene: TRBV7-8
J gene: TRBJ2-5
CDR3 DNA: TGTGCCAGCAGCTTAGCGCAAGGGCAACAAGAGACCCAGTACTTC
CDR3 protein: CASSLAQGQQETQYF